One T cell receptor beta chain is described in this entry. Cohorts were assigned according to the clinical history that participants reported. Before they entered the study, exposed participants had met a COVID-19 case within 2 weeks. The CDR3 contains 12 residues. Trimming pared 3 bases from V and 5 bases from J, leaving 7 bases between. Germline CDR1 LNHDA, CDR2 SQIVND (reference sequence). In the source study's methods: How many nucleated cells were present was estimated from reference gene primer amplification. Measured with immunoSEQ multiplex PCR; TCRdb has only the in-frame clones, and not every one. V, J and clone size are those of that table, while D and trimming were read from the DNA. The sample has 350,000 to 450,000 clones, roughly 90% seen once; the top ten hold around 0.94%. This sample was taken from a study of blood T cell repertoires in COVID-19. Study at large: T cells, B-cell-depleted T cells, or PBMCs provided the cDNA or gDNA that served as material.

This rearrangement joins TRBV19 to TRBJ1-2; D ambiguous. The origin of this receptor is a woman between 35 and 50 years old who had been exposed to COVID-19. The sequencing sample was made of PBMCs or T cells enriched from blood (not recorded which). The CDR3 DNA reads TGTGCCAGTAGTATCCAGAAATATGGCTACACCTTC. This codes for CASSIQKYGYTF.